This T cell receptor beta chain was sequenced for a study of shared clonotypes between healthy human individuals. A remark on this clone: Antigen unknown.

The CDR3 runs to 17 residues. J gave up 7 bases and V 6 bases, and 11 bases lay outside the gene matches. The germline CDR1 and CDR2 sequences are SEHNR and FQNEAQ (reference sequence). CD45RO-negative cells were positively selected for CCR7, leaving out terminally differentiated effector memory CD45RA+ cells. Study-wide points: Naive CD4 clonotypes overlapped across a handful of donors at approximately 4.5%. Represented diversity, genetic and exposure-history alike, was limited by few donors.

Each cell subset's genomic DNA was divided evenly among several immunoSEQ plates. Measured with immunoSEQ multiplex PCR; TCRdb has only the in-frame clones, and not every one. The sample carries millions of clones, 93% recorded once. The chain combines TRBV7-9 with TRBJ2-1, with 14 nucleotides matching TRBD2. The material sequenced was naive CD8+ T cells from PBMCs. This TCR came from a man younger than 35 in good health. Some clones in this sample may be carry-over from other donors' samples. The CDR3 loop reads CASRDTTSGRVQNEQFF. CDR3 DNA: TGTGCCAGCAGAGATACGACTAGCGGGAGGGTCCAGAATGAGCAGTTCTTC.